The source of this T cell receptor (beta chain) is a study of CD8 T cells in Susac syndrome. Sequencing of TCR beta was undertaken in CD8+ and CD4+ T cells derived from blood. RNA, at about 0.5 to 1 ug, was reverse transcribed with random hexamers. TCR beta CDR3 was amplified by immunoSEQ multiplex PCR. This amplification extended across 54 Vbeta and 13 Jbeta segments. TCRdb reprocessed the immunoSEQ multiplex PCR reads via MiXCR and lists one record per CDR3 protein. The table includes approximately 220,000 distinct CDR3 sequences, about 94% detected once. The sequenced sample was CD8+ T cells from PBMCs. The sequence derives from a human donor with multiple sclerosis.

CDR3: CASGGPHIVGNTIYF. The CDR3 nucleotides read TGTGCTAGTGGTGGACCCCACATAGTTGGAAACACCATATATTTT. The chain couples TRBV12-5 to TRBJ1-3; D gene ambiguous. The CDR3 spans 15 residues. Germline assignment: CDR1 LGHNT and CDR2 FRNRAP. V was shortened by 5 bases and J by 3 bases, with 14 bases between the two germline ends.